One and the same sample provided the 13 T cell receptor beta chains below, sequenced in a study of blood T cells in healthy people across ages. The second PCR ran about 6 to 12 cycles with a sample-barcoded 5' primer and J-beta primers. TCRdb reanalysed the 5' RACE reads using MiXCR and keeps one entry per CDR3 protein. The repertoire consists of about 780,000 distinct CDR3 sequences, with about 42% occurring once and the leading ten covering about a sixth. The sequencing sample was made of blood. These receptors were taken from a man older than 75 in good health.

A remark on this clonotype: The junction departs from germline at one end; a sequencing error may be responsible. The rearrangement joins TRBV20-1 to TRBJ2-1, with D tentatively TRBD2 (7 bases). This CDR3 has 22 residues. Per germline, CDR1 DFQATT and CDR2 SNEGSKA (reference sequence). The CDR3 loop is CSAGDRFRAGENGGRAYNEQFF. The CDR3 DNA is TGCAGTGCTGGAGATCGGTTTCGGGCAGGGGAAAATGGCGGGAGAGCGTACAATGAGCAGTTCTTC.

As regards this clonotype: A read error may explain this, as a much larger clone is one base away. The chain is built from TRBV6-5 and TRBJ2-5, with D maybe TRBD2 (6 bases). This CDR3 is 14 amino acids long. Trimming removed 4 bases at V and 2 bases at J, with 11 bases between. Germline lookup yields CDR1 MNHEY and CDR2 SVGAGI. The CDR3 sequence is CASSSRTIQETQYF. The CDR3 DNA follows: TGTGCCAGCAGTTCCCGGACTATTCAAGAGACCCAGTACTTC.

On this clonotype: A read error is possible here, since a much larger clone lies one base away. This chain links TRBV12-3 or TRBV12-4 with TRBJ2-5; D perhaps matches TRBD1 (6 bases). CDR3 length: 15 amino acids. The CDR3 region is CTSSFQGTSQETQYF. CDR3 DNA: TGTACCAGCAGTTTCCAGGGGACCAGCCAAGAGACCCAGTACTTC.

V gene TRBV29-1 combines with J gene TRBJ2-5; D may correspond to TRBD1 or TRBD2 (5 bases each). CDR1 and CDR2 (germline): SQVTM, ANQGSEA. This CDR3 has 12 residues. Trimming removed 1 base at V and 11 bases at J, with 14 bases between. This CDR3 is CSVEVRLGEQYF. The CDR3 DNA is TGCAGCGTTGAAGTTCGACTGGGGGAGCAGTACTTC.

J is TRBJ1-5 and V is TRBV21-1; the table's D gene call, TRBD1, was not cross checked with the DNA. TRBV21-1 is flagged as a pseudogene. The CDR3 has 18 residues. CDR3 residues: CASSKGCYAAGRRQPQHF. The CDR3 DNA reads TGTGCCAGCAGCAAAGGATGTTATGCGGCGGGGCGAAGGCAGCCCCAGCATTTT.

This clonotype was counted many times. The chain links TRBV29-1 to TRBJ2-3; 11 nucleotides line up with TRBD2. V was clipped by 2 bases and J by 1 base; unmatched bases: 5. The CDR3 sequence is 16 residues long. Germline V gene data show CDR1 as SQVTM and CDR2 as ANQGSEA. CDR3 nucleotide sequence: TGCAGCGTTGAACTAGCGGGAGGTGGAGGCACAGATACGCAGTATTTT. This translates into CSVELAGGGGTDTQYF.

The V and J genes are TRBV20-1 and TRBJ2-1, with a possible D match to TRBD2 (5 bases). The length of the CDR3 is 14 residues. Trimming shortened V by 2 bases and J by 13 bases, and 21 bases separated the two germline ends. The germline gives CDR1 DFQATT, CDR2 SNEGSKA (reference sequence). The CDR3 coding sequence is TGCAGTGCTAGATGGACGGGGAACCAAGAGACCCAGTTCTTC. It encodes CSARWTGNQETQFF.

The chain uses TRBV5-1 and TRBJ1-4, with TRBD1 matching over 9 bases. This CDR3 is built from 17 residues. The V and J ends lost 4 bases and 8 bases, in that order; junction bases with no gene match: 15. The germline CDR1 and CDR2 sequences are SGHRS and YFSETQ. This CDR3 is CASSRGVTGGEDEKLFF. The CDR3 DNA sequence: TGCGCCAGCAGCCGGGGGGTAACAGGGGGCGAGGACGAAAAACTGTTTTTT. The variable domain in full, with the rest retrieved from reference TRBV5-1 and TRBJ1-4, is KAGVTQTPRYLIKTRGQQVTLSCSPISGHRSVSWYQQTPGQGLQFLFEYFSETQRNKGNFPGRFSGRQFSNSRSEMNVSTLELGDSALYLCASSRGVTGGEDEKLFFGSGTQLSVL.

This clonotype was seen a handful of times. J is TRBJ2-2 and V is TRBV28; possibly TRBD1 or TRBD2 for D (5 bases each). CDR3 length: 14 residues. In germline, CDR1 is MDHEN, CDR2 SYDVKM. The V end lost 5 bases, the J end lost 2 bases, and 9 bases lay between the germline ends. The CDR3 here is CASSAGGNTGELFF. The CDR3 nucleotides read TGTGCCAGCAGTGCTGGGGGAAACACCGGGGAGCTGTTTTTT.

This clonotype was observed a handful of times. The J gene is TRBJ2-7, the V gene TRBV20-1; D is perhaps TRBD2 (5 bases). This CDR3 comprises 14 residues. In germline, CDR1 is DFQATT, CDR2 SNEGSKA (reference sequence). Trimming removed 0 bases from V and 2 bases from J, with 11 bases in between. CDR3 nucleotide sequence: TGCAGTGCTAGAGATGCCGGGAATCCCTACGAGCAGTACTTC. Translation gives CSARDAGNPYEQYF.

V and J are TRBV27 and TRBJ2-3, with D perhaps TRBD1 (5 bases). This CDR3 spans 14 amino acids. Trimming left V 6 bases short and J 5 bases short, with 15 bases between. Per the germline V gene, CDR1 is MNHEY and CDR2 is SMNVEV (reference sequence). The CDR3 region is CASSFAGLLDTQYF. The CDR3 DNA follows: TGTGCCAGCAGCTTTGCAGGGTTACTAGATACGCAGTATTTT.

At least ten counts were recorded for this clonotype. This chain connects TRBV20-1 to TRBJ2-7, with a tentative D call TRBD2 (6 bases). The CDR3 totals 12 residues. CDR1 DFQATT and CDR2 SNEGSKA come from the germline V gene (reference sequence). Trimming removed 6 bases from V and 2 bases from J, with 11 bases in between. In DNA form, the CDR3 reads TGCAGTGCGCAGGGACTTACCTACGAGCAGTACTTC. Translated: CSAQGLTYEQYF.

The chain carries TRBV5-1 and TRBJ2-1; 9 bases align to TRBD2. The ends lost 2 bases at V and 4 bases at J; junction bases unmatched: 7. Germline loops: CDR1 SGHRS, CDR2 YFSETQ. The CDR3 contains 16 residues. This CDR3 reads CASSFKRAGGYNEQFF. CDR3 DNA: TGCGCCAGCAGCTTTAAGCGAGCGGGAGGATACAATGAGCAGTTCTTC. The entire variable domain, with the rest obtained from reference TRBV5-1 and TRBJ2-1, is as follows: KAGVTQTPRYLIKTRGQQVTLSCSPISGHRSVSWYQQTPGQGLQFLFEYFSETQRNKGNFPGRFSGRQFSNSRSEMNVSTLELGDSALYLCASSFKRAGGYNEQFFGPGTRLTVL.